These 17 T cell receptor beta chains were sequenced from one sample in a study of blood T cell repertoires in COVID-19. Data came from immunoSEQ multiplex PCR; TCRdb stores just in-frame clones and leaves some out. The sample consists of under 200,000 clones, around four fifths of them appearing once. Sequencing was done on a sample of peripheral blood. The source of these receptors is a woman under 40 with acute or convalescent COVID-19.

This clone has just a few counts. V gene TRBV7-8 combines with J gene TRBJ1-4, with TRBD1 matching 7 bases. The CDR3 length is 15 residues. J lost 4 bases, V lost 5 bases, and 7 bases had no gene match. CDR1 is SGHVS, CDR2 FQNEAQ, per germline. CDR3 nucleotide sequence: TGTGCCAGCAGCGCCGGGACAGCCTTTAATGAAAAACTGTTTTTT. Protein sequence: CASSAGTAFNEKLFF.

V is TRBV19 and J is TRBJ1-5; D remains unclear. The CDR3 runs to 16 residues. Per the germline V gene, CDR1 is LNHDA and CDR2 is SQIVND (reference sequence). V dropped 1 base and J dropped 0 bases, with 10 bases sitting between them. CDR3 in amino acids: CASSIGVPFSNQPQHF. The CDR3, as DNA: TGTGCCAGTAGTATAGGCGTTCCATTTAGCAATCAGCCCCAGCATTTT. Variable domain in full (rest from reference TRBV19 and TRBJ1-5): DGGITQSPKYLFRKEGQNVTLSCEQNLNHDAMYWYRQDPGQGLRLIYYSQIVNDFQKGDIAEGYSVSREKKESFPLTVTSAQKNPTAFYLCASSIGVPFSNQPQHFGDGTRLSIL.

This chain joins TRBV5-1 and TRBJ1-6; D remains unclear. Germline V gene lookup returns CDR1 SGHRS and CDR2 YFSETQ. V lost 1 base, J lost 8 bases, and 10 bases lay in between. The CDR3 covers 14 residues. In DNA form, the CDR3 reads TGCGCCAGCAGCTTGACACTACTCGATTCACCCCTCCACTTT. This encodes CASSLTLLDSPLHF. Looking up the rest from reference TRBV5-1 and TRBJ1-6 gives the full variable domain: KAGVTQTPRYLIKTRGQQVTLSCSPISGHRSVSWYQQTPGQGLQFLFEYFSETQRNKGNFPGRFSGRQFSNSRSEMNVSTLELGDSALYLCASSLTLLDSPLHFGNGTRLTVT.

The chain is built from TRBV28 and TRBJ1-6, with 7 bases identical to TRBD1. CDR3 length equals 15 residues. V lost 6 bases to trimming and J lost 9 bases; unmatched junction nucleotides: 11. Germline V gene sequence: CDR1 MDHEN, CDR2 SYDVKM. The CDR3 DNA is TGTGCCAGCAGCTCGTTGACAGGGAAAGGTTCACCCCTCCACTTT. This encodes CASSSLTGKGSPLHF. The complete variable domain, with remaining parts taken from reference TRBV28 and TRBJ1-6, reads DVKVTQSSRYLVKRTGEKVFLECVQDMDHENMFWYRQDPGLGLRLIYFSYDVKMKEKGDIPEGYSVSREKKERFSLILESASTNQTSMYLCASSSLTGKGSPLHFGNGTRLTVT.

V usage is TRBV5-6 and J usage is TRBJ2-3; TRBD2 matches 7 bases. Losses at the gene ends were 4 bases for V and 5 bases for J; bases not matched to a gene: 13. The CDR3 runs 16 residues. CDR1 is SGHDT, CDR2 YYEEEE, per germline. DNA for the CDR3: TGTGCCAGCAGCCACTACGGGGGGACCAAGAAAGATACGCAGTATTTT. Translating gives CASSHYGGTKKDTQYF. The full variable domain, in which reference TRBV5-6 and TRBJ2-3 provide the parts outside the CDR3, is DAGVTQSPTHLIKTRGQQVTLRCSPKSGHDTVSWYQQALGQGPQFIFQYYEEEERQRGNFPDRFSGHQFPNYSSELNVNALLLGDSALYLCASSHYGGTKKDTQYFGPGTRLTVL.

This clone showed up just once. V and J are TRBV4-2 and TRBJ1-6; TRBD1 is a possible D gene (5 bases). V gave up 0 bases and J gave up 11 bases, with 11 bases separating them. Germline V gives CDR1 LGHNA, CDR2 YNFKEQ. The CDR3 length is 14 residues. In DNA, the CDR3 is TGTGCCAGCAGCCAAGAGGGGACTAGGGCACCCCTCCACTTT. The encoded protein is CASSQEGTRAPLHF.

The V and J genes are TRBV19 and TRBJ1-4; 9 nucleotides agree with TRBD1. CDR3 size: 17 residues. Per the germline V gene, CDR1 is LNHDA and CDR2 is SQIVND (reference sequence). J lost 0 bases, V lost 3 bases, and 5 bases had no gene match. CDR3: CASSITGGGTTNEKLFF. The CDR3 DNA is TGTGCCAGTAGTATCACAGGGGGCGGAACAACTAATGAAAAACTGTTTTTT.

This chain connects TRBV4-1 to TRBJ1-2; D is perhaps TRBD1 (5 bases). Per the germline V gene, CDR1 is MGHRA and CDR2 is YSYEKL. Trimming stripped 4 bases from V and 7 bases from J, with 13 bases between. CDR3 length: 13 amino acids. CDR3 residues: CASSRDRDSGYTF. Here the CDR3 DNA reads TGCGCCAGCAGCCGGGACCGGGACTCTGGCTACACCTTC.

The CDR3 DNA follows: TGTGCCAGCAGTTTGGGGGATCACAGGGTTGACATTCAGTACTTC. This gives the protein CASSLGDHRVDIQYF. This chain links TRBV27 with TRBJ2-4; D is possibly TRBD1 (6 bases). From germline, CDR1 is MNHEY and CDR2 SMNVEV (reference sequence). The germline V and J ends were trimmed by 3 bases and 8 bases, with 17 bases remaining between them. The CDR3 is 15 amino acids.

This sequence joins TRBV9 and TRBJ1-4, with unresolved D. Germline CDR1 and CDR2: SGDLS and YYNGEE. CDR3 length: 11 residues. V was clipped by 4 bases and J by 8 bases, with 6 bases between them. For the CDR3, the DNA is TGTGCCAGCAGCCCCGGGGAAAAACTGTTTTTT. It translates to CASSPGEKLFF. Filled out from reference TRBV9 and TRBJ1-4, the complete variable domain reads DSGVTQTPKHLITATGQRVTLRCSPRSGDLSVYWYQQSLDQGLQFLIQYYNGEERAKGNILERFSAQQFPDLHSELNLSSLELGDSALYFCASSPGEKLFFGSGTQLSVL.

V gene TRBV7-2 combines with J gene TRBJ1-4; possibly TRBD1 for D (5 bases). V was pared by 8 bases and J by 2 bases, with 12 bases between. In germline, CDR1 is SGHTA, CDR2 FQGNSA. CDR3 length: 14 residues. The chain's CDR3 is CASGGGWTNEKLFF. In DNA form, the CDR3 reads TGTGCCAGCGGGGGAGGTTGGACTAATGAAAAACTGTTTTTT.

The genes are TRBV6-2 or TRBV6-3 and TRBJ2-1; 11 nucleotides match TRBD2. V lost 5 bases to trimming and J lost 5 bases; unmatched junction nucleotides: 2. Germline V CDR1 and CDR2: MNHEY, SVGEGT. The CDR3 runs to 14 residues. The CDR3 here is CASSLSGGDNEQFF. The CDR3 DNA is TGTGCCAGCAGTCTTAGCGGGGGGGACAATGAGCAGTTCTTC.

The chain has TRBV5-1 and TRBJ2-7; 13 bases align to TRBD2. Germline-derived CDR1 and CDR2 are SGHRS and YFSETQ. CDR3 length: 15 residues. V lost 2 bases to trimming and J lost 5 bases; unmatched junction nucleotides: 4. CDR3: CASSLGLAGAHEQYF. The CDR3 region has the DNA TGCGCCAGCAGCTTAGGACTAGCGGGAGCCCACGAGCAGTACTTC. Combining the CDR3 with reference TRBV5-1 and TRBJ2-7 gives the whole variable domain KAGVTQTPRYLIKTRGQQVTLSCSPISGHRSVSWYQQTPGQGLQFLFEYFSETQRNKGNFPGRFSGRQFSNSRSEMNVSTLELGDSALYLCASSLGLAGAHEQYFGPGTRLTVT.

The V and J genes are TRBV5-1 and TRBJ1-2; TRBD1 matches 7 bases. V dropped 4 bases and J dropped 1; count of bases not matched to a gene: 16. The CDR3 totals 18 residues. Germline V gene lookup returns CDR1 SGHRS and CDR2 YFSETQ. The DNA of the CDR3 is TGCGCCAGCAGCGCCCCACCCCTTGACAGGGAAGTTAACTATGGCTACACCTTC. The encoded protein is CASSAPPLDREVNYGYTF.

The chain uses TRBV29-1 and TRBJ2-3, with TRBD2 identical over 8 bases. The CDR3 has 12 amino acids. CDR1 SQVTM and CDR2 ANQGSEA come from the germline V gene. The V segment lost 8 bases and the J segment 1 base; nucleotides outside the gene matches: 2. The CDR3 nucleotides read TGCAGCACTAGCGGAGGCACAGATACGCAGTATTTT. It specifies CSTSGGTDTQYF.

This chain connects TRBV6-5 to TRBJ2-3; 12 positions match TRBD2. Germline assignment: CDR1 MNHEY and CDR2 SVGAGI. V was pared by 6 bases and J by 4 bases, with 5 bases of the junction left unmatched. The CDR3 runs 15 residues. The CDR3 DNA reads as TGTGCCAGCAGGGAGACTAGCGGGAGATCAGATACGCAGTATTTT. This encodes CASRETSGRSDTQYF.

This sequence joins TRBV3-1 (or the pseudogene TRBV3-2) and TRBJ2-7; 9 positions match TRBD1. Trimming removed 4 bases from V and 0 bases from J; junction bases left unmatched: 4. CDR1 LGHDT and CDR2 YNNKEL come from the germline V gene (reference sequence). This CDR3 spans 15 amino acids. The CDR3 region has the DNA TGTGCCAGCAGCCCTGGGACAGGGTCCTCCTACGAGCAGTACTTC. Translating gives CASSPGTGSSYEQYF.